This T cell receptor beta chain was sequenced for a study of somatic mutations in cytotoxic T cells in rheumatoid arthritis. As for the study in general: Immediately following diagnosis and ahead of any treatment, patient blood (approximately 28 ml EDTA) was drawn. Study-wide results and caveats: CD8+ T cells showed clonality that did not differ significantly between patients with rheumatoid arthritis and age-matched healthy controls.

The table came from immunoSEQ multiplex PCR; TCRdb's copy has only in-frame clones and leaves some out. The sample includes 10,000 to 12,000 clones, approximately 91% of them seen just once. Isolating CD4+ and CD8+ cells involved positive magnetic bead selection on an AutoMACS. Their purity was then checked by flow cytometry. Details on this clone: Its antigen is currently unknown.

Germline V lookup: CDR1 SGHDT, CDR2 YYEEEE. V lost 4 bases to trimming and J lost 2 bases, with 13 bases between them. CDR3 length equals 14 residues. The sequencing input was CD4+ T cells sorted from blood. The clonotype was recovered from a woman younger than 35 with rheumatoid arthritis. The chain links TRBV5-6 to TRBJ2-7, with a weak D call TRBD2 (6 bases). The CDR3 coding sequence is TGTGCCAGCAGCGGCCGGGGGATCGCCTACGAGCAGTACTTC. It is translated as CASSGRGIAYEQYF.